Listed below are T cell receptor beta chains from one sample, sequenced in a study of blood T cell repertoires in COVID-19. Measured with immunoSEQ multiplex PCR; TCRdb has only the in-frame clones, and not every one. The data show over 150,000 clones, roughly 83% seen once. The sample was peripheral blood. The origin of the receptors is a woman in her sixties with acute or convalescent COVID-19. Each CDR3 is given with its conserved first and last residue. D genes are given only for firm matches. Part of the rows lack a size; the others show once, few, many or a class for expanded clones.

CASSRSPGQGTGELFF TGTGCCAGCAGCCGAAGCCCGGGACAGGGGACCGGGGAGCTGTTTTTT once TRBD1 TRBJ2-2 TRBV11-2
CASSQDPQAGSSYNEQFF TGTGCCAGCAGCCAAGACCCCCAAGCGGGGAGCTCCTACAATGAGCAGTTCTTC - TRBD2 TRBJ2-1 TRBV4-2
CASSLGTGRKVETQYF TGTGCCAGCAGCCTAGGGACAGGGAGGAAAGTAGAGACCCAGTACTTC - TRBD1 TRBJ2-5 TRBV5-8
CATSDRGGPNTGELFF TGTGCCACCAGTGATCGAGGGGGCCCGAACACCGGGGAGCTGTTTTTT - TRBD1 TRBJ2-2 TRBV24-1
CASSLVLGVSPLHF TGTGCCAGCAGCTTGGTTTTAGGGGTTTCTCCCCTCCACTTT once - TRBJ1-6 TRBV5-5
CASSKTRDRALNQPQHF TGCGCCAGCAGCAAAACCCGGGACAGAGCCCTCAATCAGCCCCAGCATTTT - TRBD1 TRBJ1-5 TRBV4-1
CASSPFREAGYGYTF TGTGCCAGCAGTCCCTTTAGGGAGGCTGGCTATGGCTACACCTTC once - TRBJ1-2 TRBV6-5
CASRRDSGNTEAFF TGTGCCAGCAGAAGGGACAGCGGGAACACTGAAGCTTTCTTT - TRBD1 TRBJ1-1 TRBV3-1/TRBV3-2
CASSEGAANYGYTF TGTGCCAGCAGTGAAGGGGCAGCTAACTATGGCTACACCTTC - - TRBJ1-2 TRBV6-1
CASSSSSGGNNEQFF TGTGCCAGCAGTAGCTCTAGCGGGGGGAACAATGAGCAGTTCTTC - TRBD2 TRBJ2-1 TRBV27
CASSPPSGGPQETQYF TGTGCCAGCAGCCCACCCTCGGGGGGCCCCCAAGAGACCCAGTACTTC - - TRBJ2-5 TRBV7-8
CASSYIARGGVQYF TGTGCCAGCAGTTACATCGCGCGGGGGGGGGTCCAGTACTTC - TRBD2 TRBJ2-5 TRBV6-5
CASTKDRVNYGYTF TGTGCCAGCACTAAAGACAGGGTTAACTATGGCTACACCTTC - TRBD1 TRBJ1-2 TRBV6-5
CASSLIAGGLETQYF TGTGCCAGCAGCTTAATAGCGGGGGGGCTCGAGACCCAGTACTTC - TRBD2 TRBJ2-5 TRBV7-9
CASSRGGNEPQHF TGTGCCAGCAGCCGGGGGGGGAATGAGCCCCAGCATTTT - - TRBJ1-5 TRBV7-2
CASSDQGGSNYGYTF TGCGCCAGCAGCGATCAGGGTGGGTCTAACTATGGCTACACCTTC - - TRBJ1-2 TRBV5-1
CASSEAKLAPDTQYF TGTGCCAGCAGTGAAGCGAAACTAGCGCCAGATACGCAGTATTTT - TRBD2 TRBJ2-3 TRBV2
CASSQDYFAGVNTIYF TGTGCCAGCAGCCAAGATTATTTTGCAGGGGTGAACACCATATATTTT few - TRBJ1-3 TRBV4-2
CAWSVGSPNTEAFF TGTGCCTGGAGTGTCGGTTCCCCGAACACTGAAGCTTTCTTT - - TRBJ1-1 TRBV30
CASSETGVTYEKLFF TGTGCCAGTAGTGAAACAGGGGTTACCTATGAAAAACTGTTTTTT - TRBD1 TRBJ1-4 TRBV19
CASRPGLQNTGELFF TGTGCCAGCCGCCCGGGACTCCAAAACACCGGGGAGCTGTTTTTT - - TRBJ2-2 TRBV5-6
CASSPPSGGRGQGNYGYTF TGTGCCAGCTCACCACCGTCGGGTGGCAGGGGGCAAGGGAACTATGGCTACACCTTC few TRBD1 TRBJ1-2 TRBV18
CASSLSPENIQYF TGTGCCAGCAGCTTATCCCCGGAAAACATTCAGTACTTC - - TRBJ2-4 TRBV7-3
CASSLSPQETQYF TGTGCCAGCAGCTTAAGTCCACAGGAGACCCAGTACTTC once - TRBJ2-5 TRBV7-3
CAWSQTGNYGYTF TGTGCCTGGAGTCAGACAGGGAACTATGGCTACACCTTC - TRBD1 TRBJ1-2 TRBV30
CATSSQPSTGNTEAFF TGTGCCACCAGCTCCCAACCATCGACAGGGAACACTGAAGCTTTCTTT - - TRBJ1-1 TRBV24-1
CASTAPPGSGSGANVLTF TGTGCCAGTACCGCCCCCCCGGGGTCGGGCTCTGGGGCCAACGTCCTGACTTTC - - TRBJ2-6 TRBV19
CASSLVGVEQFF TGTGCCAGCAGCTTAGTAGGGGTTGAGCAGTTCTTC - - TRBJ2-1 TRBV7-9